Listed below are T cell receptor beta chains from one sample, sequenced in a study of T-cell memory formation after mild COVID-19. TCRdb re-analysed the 5' RACE reads in MiXCR, keeping a single row per CDR3 protein. The data hold about half a million distinct CDR3 sequences, with about 18% observed a single time. Source material: PBMCs or a T cell subset sorted from them (not recorded which). These TCRs come from an adult woman who had mild COVID-19 (a few samples of this study predate the infection). Cell type and time point are not known. CDR3s include the opening cysteine and the closing phenylalanine or tryptophan. Each record gives: clone size, CDR3 length, V gene, D gene, J gene, CDR3 DNA, CDR3 protein. D genes are given only for firm matches. Only part of the rows carry a size: once, few, many, or a class if the clone is expanded.

few	14	TRBV5-1	TRBD1	TRBJ1-1	TGCGCCAGCAGCTGGGGGACAGGGGGCACTGAAGCTTTCTTT	CASSWGTGGTEAFF
NA	14	TRBV6-2/TRBV6-3	TRBD1	TRBJ2-7	TGTGCCAGCAGAAGACAGGGGTCGACCTACGAGCAGTACTTC	CASRRQGSTYEQYF
few	11	TRBV6-6	NA	TRBJ1-1	TGTGCCAGCAGTTACGACCAGGGGGCTTTCTTT	CASSYDQGAFF
few	14	TRBV12-3/TRBV12-4	NA	TRBJ1-1	TGTGCCAGCAGCCTACCCACGGCGACAGCGGAAGCTTTCTTT	CASSLPTATAEAFF
few	17	TRBV5-1	NA	TRBJ2-1	TGCGCCAGCAGCTTGGCCTCGGGCGGGGAATTCTACAATGAGCAGTTCTTC	CASSLASGGEFYNEQFF
few	15	TRBV10-3	NA	TRBJ1-5	TGTGCCATCAGCGATGACAAGTATAGCAATCAGCCCCAGCATTTT	CAISDDKYSNQPQHF
NA	13	TRBV12-3/TRBV12-4	NA	TRBJ2-7	TGTGCCAGCAGGTCCGGACAGTTCTACGAGCAGTACTTC	CASRSGQFYEQYF
NA	14	TRBV7-9	NA	TRBJ1-1	TGTGCCAGCACTTACCAGGGAGTGAACACTGAAGCTTTCTTT	CASTYQGVNTEAFF
NA	13	TRBV12-3/TRBV12-4	TRBD1	TRBJ1-2	TGTGCCAGCAGTCTGGGGACAGCCGATGGCTACACCTTC	CASSLGTADGYTF
NA	15	TRBV4-1	TRBD2	TRBJ2-3	TGCGCCAGCAGCCTCGGGGAGGGGACCACAGATACGCAGTATTTT	CASSLGEGTTDTQYF
few	21	TRBV7-9	NA	TRBJ1-5	TGTGCCAGCAGCTCTGGAGGGGGAATAGATCGGGACCCTCCTAGGAATCAGCCCCAGCATTTT	CASSSGGGIDRDPPRNQPQHF
NA	16	TRBV5-6	NA	TRBJ2-1	TGTGCCAGCAGCTTGTTCGCGGGGTATGATCACAATGAGCAGTTCTTC	CASSLFAGYDHNEQFF
many	15	TRBV5-1	NA	TRBJ2-1	TGCGCCAGCAGCTTGGACGAGCCTACCGACAATGAGCAGTTCTTC	CASSLDEPTDNEQFF
few	15	TRBV7-9	NA	TRBJ2-2	TGTGCCAGCAGCTCCAGGGGGGCGGACACCGGGGAGCTGTTTTTT	CASSSRGADTGELFF
few	13	TRBV29-1	NA	TRBJ2-2	TGCAGCGTTGCAACCAGTATCACCGGGGAGCTGTTTTTT	CSVATSITGELFF
few	16	TRBV24-1	TRBD1	TRBJ2-1	TGTGCCACCAGTGCCGCAGGGGGTCTTGGGTACAATGAGCAGTTCTTC	CATSAAGGLGYNEQFF
NA	17	TRBV4-3	NA	TRBJ2-2	TGCGCCAGCAGCCAAAAAGGGGCCTTACCGGGCGAGGAGGAGCTGTTTTTT	CASSQKGALPGEEELFF
NA	13	TRBV12-3/TRBV12-4	NA	TRBJ2-7	TGTGCCAGCGGCGACACCCCCTCGGACGAGCAGTACTTC	CASGDTPSDEQYF
NA	16	TRBV25-1	TRBD2	TRBJ2-3	TGTGCCAGCAGTGCGCGGGGGGGCATTGGCACAGATACGCAGTATTTT	CASSARGGIGTDTQYF
NA	16	TRBV9	TRBD1	TRBJ1-2	TGTGCCAGCAGCCCTACCAAGACAGGGGGCCTATCGGTTGGCACCTTC	CASSPTKTGGLSVGTF
many	14	TRBV10-3	TRBD2	TRBJ2-3	TGTGCCATCAGTGGTGGGGGGGTGATTGATACGCAGTATTTT	CAISGGGVIDTQYF
NA	16	TRBV15	NA	TRBJ1-2	TGTGCCACCAGCAGAGATAACCGGGGGCGATCCTATGGCTACACCTTC	CATSRDNRGRSYGYTF
NA	16	TRBV12-3/TRBV12-4	TRBD2	TRBJ2-3	TGTGCCAGCAGTTTAGGCCGCAGCGGGGGGGCAGATACGCAGTATTTT	CASSLGRSGGADTQYF
NA	15	TRBV20-1	NA	TRBJ2-7	TGCAGTGCTAGAGCGTGGAGGCTAGAGGCCTACGAGCAGTACTTC	CSARAWRLEAYEQYF
NA	16	TRBV5-4	TRBD1	TRBJ1-6	TGTGCCAGCAGCTTGGGGGACAGGGGAGTGCGCTCACCCCTCCACTTT	CASSLGDRGVRSPLHF
few	14	TRBV13	NA	TRBJ2-5	TGTGCCAGCAGCTCTTGGGACTCCGAAGAGACCCAGTACTTC	CASSSWDSEETQYF
few	12	TRBV24-1	NA	TRBJ2-2	TGTGCCACCAGTGAGAACACCGGGGAGCTGTTTTTT	CATSENTGELFF
many	14	TRBV18	NA	TRBJ2-1	TGTGCCAGCTCACCACCCGGTCTGTTAGTTGAGCAGTTCTTC	CASSPPGLLVEQFF
NA	17	TRBV5-1	TRBD1	TRBJ2-7	TGCGCCAGCAGCTCTTCCCCCCCCGGGACAGGGGATTTCGAGCAGTACTTC	CASSSSPPGTGDFEQYF
few	14	TRBV6-2/TRBV6-3	TRBD1	TRBJ1-1	TGTGCCAGCAGTTTTAACAGGGGGTTCACTGAAGCTTTCTTT	CASSFNRGFTEAFF
NA	13	TRBV7-6	NA	TRBJ2-1	TGTGCCAGCAGCTTAATACCCGCGCGTGAGCAGTTCTTC	CASSLIPAREQFF
few	16	TRBV5-4	NA	TRBJ2-7	TGTGCCAGCAGCTTTCGGGACTCCCGTAGGGGCTACGAGCAGTACTTC	CASSFRDSRRGYEQYF
NA	13	TRBV29-1	NA	TRBJ2-7	TGCAGCGTTACCGGGACACCCTCCTACGAGCAGTACTTC	CSVTGTPSYEQYF
NA	14	TRBV30	TRBD2	TRBJ2-7	TGTGCCTGGAGTGTAGCGGGATCCTCCTACGAGCAGTACTTC	CAWSVAGSSYEQYF
many	17	TRBV4-3	TRBD1	TRBJ2-1	TGCGCCAGCAGCCAAGCTTCTTATGTAAGGGGGCCGGGTGAGCAGTTCTTC	CASSQASYVRGPGEQFF
few	12	TRBV12-3/TRBV12-4	NA	TRBJ1-1	TGTGCCAGCACAGAACAGGGTCTTGAAGCTTTCTTT	CASTEQGLEAFF
NA	16	TRBV19	TRBD2	TRBJ2-1	TGTGCCAGTAGTATTCTGGGGCTAGCGGGAGAGAATGAGCAGTTCTTC	CASSILGLAGENEQFF
few	18	TRBV12-3/TRBV12-4	NA	TRBJ2-1	TGTGCCAGCAGTTTAGAGTCAGGGTTTCTTAGCTCCTACAATGAGCAGTTCTTC	CASSLESGFLSSYNEQFF
many	15	TRBV20-1	TRBD2	TRBJ2-5	TGCAGTGCTAGTAAGGGACTAGCGGGAGGAGAGACCCAGTACTTC	CSASKGLAGGETQYF
NA	13	TRBV7-6	NA	TRBJ2-3	TGTGCCAGCAGCCCTGAGATCACAGATACGCAGTATTTT	CASSPEITDTQYF
few	14	TRBV12-3/TRBV12-4	TRBD1	TRBJ1-2	TGTGCCAGCAGAGGGACAGGAGGTTTTTATGGCTACACCTTC	CASRGTGGFYGYTF
NA	15	TRBV7-3	TRBD1	TRBJ2-1	TGTGCCAGCAGCTTAGGTCAGGGGGTTAGGGGTGAGCAGTTCTTC	CASSLGQGVRGEQFF
NA	15	TRBV18	NA	TRBJ1-1	TGTGCCAGCTCGGAAGTTTCAGGGAAGAACACTGAAGCTTTCTTT	CASSEVSGKNTEAFF
NA	13	TRBV7-2	NA	TRBJ2-5	TGTGCCAGCAGCTTCGGCTTTCAAGAGACCCAGTACTTC	CASSFGFQETQYF
few	14	TRBV12-3/TRBV12-4	TRBD2	TRBJ2-5	TGTGCCAGCAGGGGACTAGCGGTACAAGAGACCCAGTACTTC	CASRGLAVQETQYF
many	13	TRBV20-1	NA	TRBJ1-1	TGCAGTGCTAGAGATCTGGTTAACACTGAAGCTTTCTTT	CSARDLVNTEAFF
NA	15	TRBV4-1	NA	TRBJ1-2	TGCGCCAGCAGCCAAGATCGGGCAGGCCTCTATGGCTACACCTTC	CASSQDRAGLYGYTF
NA	15	TRBV2	TRBD1	TRBJ1-2	TGTGCCAGCAGTGTGGGGACAGGGGGGGTCTATGGCTACACCTTC	CASSVGTGGVYGYTF
few	15	TRBV9	TRBD1	TRBJ2-7	TGTGCCAGCAGCGCTGACGGACAGGGTCGGAACGAGCAGTACTTC	CASSADGQGRNEQYF
few	14	TRBV3-1	TRBD1	TRBJ1-2	TGTGCCAGCAGCCTCGGACCTAACAGGGGCGGCTACACCTTC	CASSLGPNRGGYTF
few	15	TRBV5-1	NA	TRBJ2-3	TGCGCCAGCAGCTTTAGTCAGGTGGGCACAGATACGCAGTATTTT	CASSFSQVGTDTQYF
many	18	TRBV29-1	NA	TRBJ1-4	TGCAGCGGCCGATGTGAAGGGGACGCGGGGGCTCCTAATGAAAAACTGTTTTTT	CSGRCEGDAGAPNEKLFF
NA	15	TRBV7-2	TRBD2	TRBJ2-7	TGTGCCAGCAGCTTATTTGCGGGAGAGATGTACGAGCAGTACTTC	CASSLFAGEMYEQYF
few	13	TRBV20-1	TRBD1	TRBJ2-7	TGCAGTGCTCTATCCGGACAGGGCTACGAGCAGTACTTC	CSALSGQGYEQYF
NA	17	TRBV7-3	TRBD2	TRBJ2-2	TGTGCCAGCAGCTTAATGCCTAGCGGGGGCAACACCGGGGAGCTGTTTTTT	CASSLMPSGGNTGELFF
NA	15	TRBV7-6	TRBD1	TRBJ2-7	TGTGCCAGCAGCTTAGAGCAGGGGGTGAGGTACGAGCAGTACTTC	CASSLEQGVRYEQYF
NA	16	TRBV24-1	TRBD2	TRBJ2-1	TGTGCCACCAGTGATCGGACTAGCGGCTCCTACAATGAGCAGTTCTTC	CATSDRTSGSYNEQFF